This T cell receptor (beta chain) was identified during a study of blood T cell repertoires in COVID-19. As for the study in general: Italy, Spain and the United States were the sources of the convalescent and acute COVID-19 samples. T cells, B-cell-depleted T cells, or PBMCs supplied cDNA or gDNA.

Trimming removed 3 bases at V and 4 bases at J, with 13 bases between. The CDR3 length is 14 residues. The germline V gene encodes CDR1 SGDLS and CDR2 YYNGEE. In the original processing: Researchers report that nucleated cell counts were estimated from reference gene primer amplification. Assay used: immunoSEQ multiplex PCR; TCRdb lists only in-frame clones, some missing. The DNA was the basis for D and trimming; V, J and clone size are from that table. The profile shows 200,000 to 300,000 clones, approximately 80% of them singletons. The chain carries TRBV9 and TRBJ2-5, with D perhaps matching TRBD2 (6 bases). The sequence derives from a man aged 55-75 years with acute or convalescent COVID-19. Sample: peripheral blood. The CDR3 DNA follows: TGTGCCAGCAGCGCCGGGACTTTGGGAGAGACCCAGTACTTC. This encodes CASSAGTLGETQYF.